This T cell receptor beta chain was recorded in a study of blood T cell repertoires in COVID-19. Method: immunoSEQ multiplex PCR; TCRdb's copy keeps in-frame clones and lacks some. The sample yields around 120,000 clones, less than 85% seen once. This TCR came from a man between 65 and 80 years old with active or convalescent COVID-19. The specimen sequenced was peripheral blood.

The DNA for the CDR3 is TGTGCCAGTAGTCCCAGTTTGGACAGTTGGTTTGTGGGTGAAGCTTTCTTT. This gives the protein CASSPSLDSWFVGEAFF. The chain has TRBV19 and TRBJ1-1; tentative D call: TRBD1 (6 bases). V lost 5 bases, J lost 7 bases, and 26 bases lay in between. There are 17 residues in the CDR3. Per the germline V gene, CDR1 is LNHDA and CDR2 is SQIVND (reference sequence).